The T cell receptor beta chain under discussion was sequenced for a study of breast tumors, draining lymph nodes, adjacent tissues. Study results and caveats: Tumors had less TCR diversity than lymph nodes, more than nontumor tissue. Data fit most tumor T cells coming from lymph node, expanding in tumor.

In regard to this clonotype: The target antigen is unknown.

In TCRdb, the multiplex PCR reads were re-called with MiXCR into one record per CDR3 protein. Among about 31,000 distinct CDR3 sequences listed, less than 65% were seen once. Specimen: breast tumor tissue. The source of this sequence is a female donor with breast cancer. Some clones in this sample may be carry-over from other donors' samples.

The CDR3 protein is CASSPGTDATNEKLFF. The CDR3, as DNA: TGTGCCAGCAGCCCAGGGACAGATGCAACTAATGAAAAACTGTTTTTT. The V and J genes are TRBV7-9 and TRBJ1-4, with 7 bases identical to TRBD1. V lost 5 bases, J lost 0 bases, and 6 bases stayed unmatched. The CDR3 spans 16 residues. Looked up from germline, CDR1 is SEHNR and CDR2 is FQNEAQ (reference sequence).